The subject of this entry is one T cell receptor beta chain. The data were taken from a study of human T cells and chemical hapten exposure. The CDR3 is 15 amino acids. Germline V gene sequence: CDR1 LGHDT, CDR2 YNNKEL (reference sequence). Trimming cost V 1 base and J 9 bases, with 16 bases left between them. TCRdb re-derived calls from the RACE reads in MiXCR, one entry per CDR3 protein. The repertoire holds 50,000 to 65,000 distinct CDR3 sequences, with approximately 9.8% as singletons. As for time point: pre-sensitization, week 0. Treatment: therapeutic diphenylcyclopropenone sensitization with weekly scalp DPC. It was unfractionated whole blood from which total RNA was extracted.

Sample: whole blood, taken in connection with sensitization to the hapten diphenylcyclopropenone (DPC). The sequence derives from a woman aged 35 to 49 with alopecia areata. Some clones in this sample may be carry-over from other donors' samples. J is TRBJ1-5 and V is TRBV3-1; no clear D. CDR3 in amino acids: CASSQGSTGNMPQHF. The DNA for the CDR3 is TGTGCCAGCAGCCAAGGTTCCACCGGCAATATGCCCCAGCATTTT.